Below are 8 T cell receptor beta chains sequenced from a single sample in a study of blood T cell repertoires in COVID-19. The table came from immunoSEQ multiplex PCR; TCRdb's copy has only in-frame clones and leaves some out. The table records over 250,000 clones, 89% of them present only once. The sample consisted of PBMCs or T cells enriched from blood (not recorded which). The receptors here all came from a woman in her fifties or sixties who had recovered from COVID-19.

The chain employs TRBV29-1 and TRBJ2-1, with 9 bases matching TRBD1. J was trimmed by 9 bases and V by 6 bases; bases with no gene match: 6. The germline V gene has CDR1 SQVTM and CDR2 ANQGSEA. CDR3 length: 12 residues. The CDR3 reads CSVGQGRGEQFF. The CDR3 region has the DNA TGCAGCGTGGGACAGGGTAGGGGTGAGCAGTTCTTC.

The rearrangement links TRBV28 to TRBJ2-1, with a possible D match to TRBD2 (5 bases). Germline CDR1 reads MDHEN; CDR2 reads SYDVKM. The CDR3 loop spans 15 amino acids. Trimming took 5 bases from V and 4 from J, leaving 15 bases between them. The CDR3 sequence is CASSSPSLLYNEQFF. The CDR3 coding sequence is TGTGCCAGCAGTAGTCCTAGCCTCCTGTACAATGAGCAGTTCTTC.

This clone was counted only a few times. The gene calls are TRBV28 and TRBJ2-7; D uncertain. V dropped 4 bases and J dropped 2 bases, with 12 bases sitting between them. The length of the CDR3 is 14 residues. Germline V gene data show CDR1 as MDHEN and CDR2 as SYDVKM. The DNA of the CDR3 is TGTGCCAGCAGTTCACCCAGGAAAACCTACGAGCAGTACTTC. It yields the protein CASSSPRKTYEQYF.

This chain connects TRBV28 to TRBJ1-6, with 7 bases identical to TRBD1. Germline V gene data show CDR1 as MDHEN and CDR2 as SYDVKM. The CDR3 totals 16 residues. V shed 5 bases and J 7 bases; nucleotides not matched to a gene: 11. In DNA, the CDR3 is TGTGCCAGCAGTCCCCCGGGACAGAACCCCAATTCACCCCTCCACTTT. Encoded protein: CASSPPGQNPNSPLHF. The whole variable domain, remainder taken from reference TRBV28 and TRBJ1-6, is DVKVTQSSRYLVKRTGEKVFLECVQDMDHENMFWYRQDPGLGLRLIYFSYDVKMKEKGDIPEGYSVSREKKERFSLILESASTNQTSMYLCASSPPGQNPNSPLHFGNGTRLTVT.

The chain links TRBV18 to TRBJ2-1; D gene uncertain. Germline V CDR1 and CDR2: KGHSH, LQKENI. V dropped 2 bases and J dropped 0 bases, with 8 bases sitting between them. The CDR3 runs 15 residues. This CDR3 reads CASSPFSSSYNEQFF. The CDR3 DNA is TGTGCCAGCTCACCATTCTCGAGCTCCTACAATGAGCAGTTCTTC.

V usage is TRBV30 and J usage is TRBJ1-1; maybe TRBD1 (6 bases). Germline V gene sequence: CDR1 GTSNPN, CDR2 SVGIG (reference sequence). The CDR3 has 15 residues. Trimming removed 3 bases from V and 2 bases from J, with 16 bases in between. The DNA of the CDR3 is TGTGCCTGGAGGGGGGCAGGGGCCACTAACACTGAAGCTTTCTTT. This translates into CAWRGAGATNTEAFF. Full variable domain (missing parts from reference TRBV30 and TRBJ1-1): SQTIHQWPATLVQPVGSPLSLECTVEGTSNPNLYWYRQAAGRGLQLLFYSVGIGQISSEVPQNLSASRPQDRQFILSSKKLLLSDSGFYLCAWRGAGATNTEAFFGQGTRLTVV.

As DNA, the CDR3 is TGTGCCAGCAGTGAAGCGGCAGGGTTGGACTATGGCTACACCTTC. Its protein product is CASSEAAGLDYGYTF. The chain carries TRBV2 and TRBJ1-2, with TRBD1 as a possible D gene (5 bases). Per the germline V gene, CDR1 is SNHLY and CDR2 is FYNNEI. The V and J ends lost 0 bases and 3 bases respectively, with 11 bases between them. The CDR3 has 15 residues.

The genes are TRBV3-1 (or the pseudogene TRBV3-2) and TRBJ2-1, with 11 nucleotides matching TRBD2. The germline CDR1 and CDR2 sequences are LGHDT and YNNKEL (reference sequence). With 3 bases clipped from V and 4 bases from J, the junction kept 5 bases outside the gene matches. The CDR3 extends over 16 amino acids. CDR3 DNA: TGTGCCAGCAGCCAGGCTAGCGGGGGGCCATACAATGAGCAGTTCTTC. Its translation: CASSQASGGPYNEQFF.